This T cell receptor (beta chain) was identified during a study of T cells in Graves' hyperthyroidism and ophthalmopathy. Germline V gene sequence: CDR1 MNHNS, CDR2 SASEGT. V was shortened by 6 bases and J by 7 bases, with 19 bases between the two germline ends. The CDR3 length is 14 residues. This clonotype was counted many times. Amplified regions were TCR beta CDR3 sequences from RNA transcripts. With the HTBI primer set, the TCR CDR3 went through a first round of RT-PCR. TCRdb re-called the multiplex PCR reads with MiXCR, one entry per CDR3 protein. The sample lists approximately 480,000 distinct CDR3 sequences; around 20% were seen once.

The sample consisted of blood. The sequence was obtained from a man in his late teens or twenties with Graves' hyperthyroidism. The chain carries TRBV6-1 and TRBJ2-7, with D unresolved. The CDR3 loop reads CASRPNGPTREQYF. CDR3 bases: TGTGCCAGCAGACCCAACGGACCCACCCGGGAGCAGTACTTC.